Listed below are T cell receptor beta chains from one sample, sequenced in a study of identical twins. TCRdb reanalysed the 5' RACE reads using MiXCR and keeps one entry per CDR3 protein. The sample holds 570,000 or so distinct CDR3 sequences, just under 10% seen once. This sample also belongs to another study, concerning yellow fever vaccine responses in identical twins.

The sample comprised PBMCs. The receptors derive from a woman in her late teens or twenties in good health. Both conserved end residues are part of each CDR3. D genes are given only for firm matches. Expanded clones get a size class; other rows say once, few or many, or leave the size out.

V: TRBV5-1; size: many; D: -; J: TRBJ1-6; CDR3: CASSLRDGHNSPLHF; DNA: TGCGCCAGCAGCCTCCGGGACGGACATAATTCACCCCTCCACTTT
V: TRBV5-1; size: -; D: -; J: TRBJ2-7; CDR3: CASSPGWGAYVEQYF; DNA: TGCGCCAGCAGCCCGGGCTGGGGGGCCTACGTAGAGCAGTACTTC
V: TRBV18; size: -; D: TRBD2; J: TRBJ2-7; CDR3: CASVRGDPYEQYF; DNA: TGTGCCTCCGTCCGGGGGGACCCCTACGAGCAGTACTTC
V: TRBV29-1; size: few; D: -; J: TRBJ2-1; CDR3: CSVAQGDNNEQFF; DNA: TGCAGCGTTGCGCAGGGAGATAACAATGAGCAGTTCTTC
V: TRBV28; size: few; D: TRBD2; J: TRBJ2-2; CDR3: CASSNKLPGLEITGELFF; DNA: TGTGCCAGCAGTAATAAACTCCCGGGACTAGAGATAACCGGGGAGCTGTTTTTT
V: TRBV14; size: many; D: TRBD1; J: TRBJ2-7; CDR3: CASSPMDRGPYEQYF; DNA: TGTGCCAGCAGCCCCATGGACAGGGGGCCCTACGAGCAGTACTTC
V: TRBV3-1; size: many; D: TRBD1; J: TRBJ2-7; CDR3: CASSPRGQSSYEQYF; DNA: TGTGCCAGCAGCCCTAGGGGACAGAGTTCCTACGAGCAGTACTTC
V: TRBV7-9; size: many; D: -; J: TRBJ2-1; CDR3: CASSLGMGVPYNEQFF; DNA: TGTGCCAGCAGCTTAGGTATGGGCGTACCCTACAATGAGCAGTTCTTC
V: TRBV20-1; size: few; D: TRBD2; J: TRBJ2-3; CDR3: CSAKTGLAGVFIHLDTQYF; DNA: TGCAGTGCAAAGACCGGTCTAGCGGGAGTCTTTATTCATTTAGATACGCAGTATTTT
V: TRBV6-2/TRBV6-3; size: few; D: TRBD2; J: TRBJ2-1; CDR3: CASSFLAGGPGEQFF; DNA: TGTGCCAGCAGTTTTCTTGCGGGAGGGCCGGGTGAGCAGTTCTTC
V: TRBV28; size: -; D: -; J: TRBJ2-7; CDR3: CASMWMWEDRMGEQYF; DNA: TGTGCCAGCATGTGGATGTGGGAGGATCGAATGGGGGAGCAGTACTTC
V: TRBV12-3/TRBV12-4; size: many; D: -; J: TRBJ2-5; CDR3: CASSFAGGEETQYF; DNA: TGTGCCAGCAGTTTCGCCGGGGGCGAAGAGACCCAGTACTTC
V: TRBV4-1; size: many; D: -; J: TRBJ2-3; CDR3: CASSQVGVSTDTQYF; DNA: TGCGCCAGCAGCCAAGTTGGGGTTAGCACAGATACGCAGTATTTT
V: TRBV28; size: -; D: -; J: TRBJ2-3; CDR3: CASSPGREDTQYF; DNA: TGTGCCAGCAGTCCGGGACGGGAGGATACGCAGTATTTT
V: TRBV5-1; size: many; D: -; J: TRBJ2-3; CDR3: CASSVQFGAGGSDTQYF; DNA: TGCGCCAGCAGCGTACAGTTCGGGGCCGGAGGATCAGATACGCAGTATTTT
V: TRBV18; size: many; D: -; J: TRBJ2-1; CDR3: CASSPPQAEQFF; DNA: TGTGCCAGCTCACCCCCGCAGGCTGAGCAGTTCTTC
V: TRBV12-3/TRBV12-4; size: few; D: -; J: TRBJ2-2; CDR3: CASSLFGTPNTGELFF; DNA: TGTGCCAGCAGTCTTTTTGGGACACCAAACACCGGGGAGCTGTTTTTT
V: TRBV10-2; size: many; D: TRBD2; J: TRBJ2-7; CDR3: CASSQIAGGPGEQYF; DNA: TGCGCCAGCTCTCAGATAGCGGGAGGGCCGGGGGAGCAGTACTTC
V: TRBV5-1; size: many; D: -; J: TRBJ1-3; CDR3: CASSDSTGFGNTIYF; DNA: TGCGCCAGCAGCGACTCGACAGGTTTTGGAAACACCATATATTTT
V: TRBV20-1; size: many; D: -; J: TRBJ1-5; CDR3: CSAVTQGDGPQHF; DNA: TGCAGTGCTGTAACTCAGGGTGATGGACCCCAGCATTTT
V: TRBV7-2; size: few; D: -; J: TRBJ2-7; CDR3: CASSLGEQRTPYEQYF; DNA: TGTGCCAGCAGCTTAGGGGAACAGCGTACCCCCTACGAGCAGTACTTC
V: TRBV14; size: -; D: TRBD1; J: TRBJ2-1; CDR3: CASSSRTGGGDEQFF; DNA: TGTGCCAGCAGCTCCAGGACAGGGGGCGGCGATGAGCAGTTCTTC
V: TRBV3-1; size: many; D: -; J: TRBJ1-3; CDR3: CASSQDWVPGNTIYF; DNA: TGTGCCAGCAGCCAAGATTGGGTTCCTGGAAACACCATATATTTT
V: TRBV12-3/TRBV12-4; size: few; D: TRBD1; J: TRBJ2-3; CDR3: CASSFLTGADTQYF; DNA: TGTGCCAGCAGTTTTTTGACAGGGGCAGATACGCAGTATTTT
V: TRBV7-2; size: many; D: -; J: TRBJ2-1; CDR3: CASSGPHNEQFF; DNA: TGTGCCAGCAGCGGCCCGCACAATGAGCAGTTCTTC
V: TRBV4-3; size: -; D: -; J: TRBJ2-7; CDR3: CASSQDNGAPYEQYF; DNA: TGCGCCAGCAGCCAAGATAACGGGGCTCCCTACGAGCAGTACTTC
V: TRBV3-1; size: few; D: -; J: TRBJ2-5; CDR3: CASSQVTGTIGTQYF; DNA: TGTGCCAGCAGCCAGGTCACCGGGACAATCGGGACCCAGTACTTC
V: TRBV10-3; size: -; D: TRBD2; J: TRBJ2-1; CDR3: CAITELAGGPGEQFF; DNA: TGTGCCATCACCGAACTAGCGGGAGGGCCTGGTGAGCAGTTCTTC
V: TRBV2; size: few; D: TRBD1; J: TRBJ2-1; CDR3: CASRGTGGYNEQFF; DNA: TGTGCCAGCAGGGGGACAGGGGGGTACAATGAGCAGTTCTTC
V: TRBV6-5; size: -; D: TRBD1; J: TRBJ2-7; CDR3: CASSWDREVRYEQYF; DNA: TGTGCCAGCAGTTGGGACAGGGAGGTGAGATACGAGCAGTACTTC
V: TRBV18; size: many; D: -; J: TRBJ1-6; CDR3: CASSVQDNSPLHF; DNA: TGTGCCAGCTCAGTACAGGACAATTCACCCCTCCACTTT
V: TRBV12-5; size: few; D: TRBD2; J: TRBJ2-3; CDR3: CASGTGLAAPDTQYF; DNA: TGTGCTAGTGGGACGGGACTAGCTGCGCCAGATACGCAGTATTTT
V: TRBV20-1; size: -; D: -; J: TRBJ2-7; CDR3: CSASYSLAYEQYF; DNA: TGCAGTGCTAGTTATAGCCTCGCCTACGAGCAGTACTTC
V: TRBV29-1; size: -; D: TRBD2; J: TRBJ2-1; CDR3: CSIRSGVVYEQFF; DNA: TGCAGCATACGAAGCGGGGTTGTGTATGAGCAGTTCTTC
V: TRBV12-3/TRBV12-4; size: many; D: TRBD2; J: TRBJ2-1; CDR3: CASSLRPSGGAHEQFF; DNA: TGTGCCAGCAGTCTTCGTCCTAGCGGGGGGGCCCATGAGCAGTTCTTC
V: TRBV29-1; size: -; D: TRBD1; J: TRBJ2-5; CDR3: CSVEAGTVQETQYF; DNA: TGCAGCGTTGAAGCCGGGACAGTCCAAGAGACCCAGTACTTC
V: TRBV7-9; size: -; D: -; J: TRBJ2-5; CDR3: CASLGGQYQETQYF; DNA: TGTGCCAGCCTAGGGGGGCAGTACCAAGAGACCCAGTACTTC
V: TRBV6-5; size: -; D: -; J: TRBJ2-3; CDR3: CASSYGPFIALDTQYF; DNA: TGTGCCAGCAGTTACGGGCCGTTTATAGCGTTGGATACGCAGTATTTT
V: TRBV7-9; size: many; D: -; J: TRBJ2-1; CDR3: CASRPGTSLVVEQFF; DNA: TGTGCCAGCAGACCCGGAACTAGTTTGGTGGTTGAGCAGTTCTTC
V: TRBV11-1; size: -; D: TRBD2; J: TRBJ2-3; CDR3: CASSLMGSGSFLSTDTQYF; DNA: TGTGCCAGCAGCTTAATGGGTAGCGGGAGTTTCCTTAGCACAGATACGCAGTATTTT
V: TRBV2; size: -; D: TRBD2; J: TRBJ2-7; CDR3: CASSEVLAGGPIEQYF; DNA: TGTGCCAGCAGTGAAGTACTAGCGGGAGGGCCGATCGAGCAGTACTTC